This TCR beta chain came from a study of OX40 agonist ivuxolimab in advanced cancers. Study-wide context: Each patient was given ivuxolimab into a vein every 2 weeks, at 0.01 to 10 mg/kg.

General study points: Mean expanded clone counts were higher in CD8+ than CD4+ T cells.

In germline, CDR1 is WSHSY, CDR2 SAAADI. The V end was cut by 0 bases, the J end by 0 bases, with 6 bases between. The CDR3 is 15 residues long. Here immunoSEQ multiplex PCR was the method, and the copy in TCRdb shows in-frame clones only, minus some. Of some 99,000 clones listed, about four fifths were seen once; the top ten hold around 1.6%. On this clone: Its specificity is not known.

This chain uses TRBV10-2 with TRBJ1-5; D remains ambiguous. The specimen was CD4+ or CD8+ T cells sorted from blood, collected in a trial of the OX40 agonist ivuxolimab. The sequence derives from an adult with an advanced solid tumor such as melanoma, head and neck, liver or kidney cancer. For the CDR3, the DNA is TGCGCCAGCAGTGAGTCTCACGGTAGCAATCAGCCCCAGCATTTT. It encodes CASSESHGSNQPQHF.